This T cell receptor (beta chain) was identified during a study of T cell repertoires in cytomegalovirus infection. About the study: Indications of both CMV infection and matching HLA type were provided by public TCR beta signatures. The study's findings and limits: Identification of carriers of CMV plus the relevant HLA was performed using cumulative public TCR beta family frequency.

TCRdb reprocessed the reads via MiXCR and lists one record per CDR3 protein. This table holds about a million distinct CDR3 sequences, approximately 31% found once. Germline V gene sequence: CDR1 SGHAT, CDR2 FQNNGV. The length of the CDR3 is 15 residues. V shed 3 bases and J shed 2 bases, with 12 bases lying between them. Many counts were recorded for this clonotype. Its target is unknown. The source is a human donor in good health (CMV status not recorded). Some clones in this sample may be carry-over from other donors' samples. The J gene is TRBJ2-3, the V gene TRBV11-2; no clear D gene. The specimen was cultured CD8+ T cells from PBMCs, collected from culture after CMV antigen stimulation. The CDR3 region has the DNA TGTGCCAGCAGCTTCAGAAGGGCTTTCACAGATACGCAGTATTTT. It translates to CASSFRRAFTDTQYF. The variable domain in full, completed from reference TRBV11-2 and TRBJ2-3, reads EAGVAQSPRYKIIEKRQSVAFWCNPISGHATLYWYQQILGQGPKLLIQFQNNGVVDDSQLPKDRFSAERLKGVDSTLKIQPAKLEDSAVYLCASSFRRAFTDTQYFGPGTRLTVL.